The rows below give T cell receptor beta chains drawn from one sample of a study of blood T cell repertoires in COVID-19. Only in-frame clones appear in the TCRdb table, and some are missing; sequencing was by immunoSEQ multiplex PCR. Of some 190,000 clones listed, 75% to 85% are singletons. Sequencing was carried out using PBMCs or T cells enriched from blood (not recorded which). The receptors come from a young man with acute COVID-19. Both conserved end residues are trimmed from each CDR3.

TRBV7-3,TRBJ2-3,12,ASSGTGGADTQY
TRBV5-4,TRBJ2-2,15,ASSFVAGAANTGELF
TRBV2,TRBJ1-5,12,ASSRDLPNQPQH
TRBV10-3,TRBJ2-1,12,AISRDRAYNEQF
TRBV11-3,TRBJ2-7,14,ASSPGAGQGANEQY
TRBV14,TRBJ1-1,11,ASSQGPRVEAF
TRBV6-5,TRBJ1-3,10,ASTLGGNTIY
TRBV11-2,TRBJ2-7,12,ASSFPKSDSEQY
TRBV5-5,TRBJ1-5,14,ASSLGDRVINQPQH
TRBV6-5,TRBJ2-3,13,ASKGGGAEEDTQY
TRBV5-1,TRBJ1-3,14,ASSLGDSFSGNTIY
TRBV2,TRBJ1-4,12,ASSEETVIGKLF
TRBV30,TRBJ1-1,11,AWTMGGRTEAF
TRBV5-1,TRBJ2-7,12,ASTLGTGADEQY
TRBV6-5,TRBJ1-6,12,ASRSTAVGSPLH
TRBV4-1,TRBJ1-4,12,ASSQNLNNEKLF
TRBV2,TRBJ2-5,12,ASSEARVLETQY
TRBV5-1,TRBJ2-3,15,ASSSGLAQYSTDTQY
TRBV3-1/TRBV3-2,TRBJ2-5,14,ASSQDRSIFTETQY
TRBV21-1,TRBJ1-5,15,ASSKGAGDDSNQPQH
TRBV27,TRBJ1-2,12,ASSLGETGYGYT
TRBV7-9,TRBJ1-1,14,ASSPRGGLMNTEAF
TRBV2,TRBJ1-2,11,ARRFGTGYGYT
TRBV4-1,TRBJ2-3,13,ASSQVPAVADTQY
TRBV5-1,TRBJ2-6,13,ASSPDQGQPNVLT
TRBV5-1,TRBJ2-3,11,ASTSPGAGTQY
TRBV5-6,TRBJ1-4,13,ASSSGTGMNEKLF
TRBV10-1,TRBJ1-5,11,ASSVSENQPQH
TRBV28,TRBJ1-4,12,ASSGTGVNEKLF
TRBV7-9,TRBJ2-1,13,ASSLRTASGNEQF
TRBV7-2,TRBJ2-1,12,ASSPRGGWNEQF
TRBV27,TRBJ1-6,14,ASSPLDRGGNSPLH
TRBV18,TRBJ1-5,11,ASSPESNQPQH
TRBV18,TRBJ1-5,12,ASSPQGNNQPQH
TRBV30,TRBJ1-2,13,AWSVPQGTVYGYT
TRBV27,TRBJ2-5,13,ASSFVSGGGETQY